This T cell receptor (beta chain) was observed in a study of response to subunit inactivated influenza vaccine. Findings and limits, study-wide: Few additional T cells are recruited per seasonal influenza vaccination, authors suggested.

The CDR3 consists of 14 residues. V was cut by 8 bases and J by 4 bases, with 14 bases left in between. Germline V gene lookup returns CDR1 SEHNR and CDR2 FQNEAQ (reference sequence). Via MiXCR, TCRdb re-called the RT-PCR reads, giving one row per CDR3 protein. The sample lists about 700,000 distinct CDR3 sequences; approximately 15% were seen once. This clonotype has a count of ten or more. Its target is not known. The receptor's source is a man aged 45-65 years who received an inactivated influenza vaccine. Specimen: PBMCs from blood, collected roughly 2 weeks before vaccination. The J gene is TRBJ2-2, the V gene TRBV7-9, with D possibly TRBD2 on 5 matching bases. This CDR3 is CASLWTGSTGELFF. The CDR3 nucleotides read TGTGCCAGCCTTTGGACGGGGAGCACCGGGGAGCTGTTTTTT.